Below, one T cell receptor (beta chain) is given with its context. The data derive from a study of cytomegalovirus exposure and HLA in healthy donors. The PCR was carried out with 60 Vbeta primers and 13 Jbeta primers. Generated by immunoSEQ multiplex PCR, the TCRdb table keeps only in-frame clones and is missing some. The sample consists of 150,000 to 200,000 clones, over 75% of them appearing once. The CDR3 has 16 amino acids. V lost 5 bases to trimming and J lost 0 bases, with 17 bases between them. Per the germline V gene, CDR1 is SGHVS and CDR2 is FQNEAQ. The chain couples TRBV7-8 to TRBJ2-7; D is tentatively TRBD1 or TRBD2 (5 bases each). The source material was PBMCs. The receptor was isolated from a human donor in good health. The CDR3 here is CASSLGGRVGSYEQYF. CDR3 bases: TGTGCCAGCAGCCTAGGAGGCAGGGTAGGCTCCTACGAGCAGTACTTC.